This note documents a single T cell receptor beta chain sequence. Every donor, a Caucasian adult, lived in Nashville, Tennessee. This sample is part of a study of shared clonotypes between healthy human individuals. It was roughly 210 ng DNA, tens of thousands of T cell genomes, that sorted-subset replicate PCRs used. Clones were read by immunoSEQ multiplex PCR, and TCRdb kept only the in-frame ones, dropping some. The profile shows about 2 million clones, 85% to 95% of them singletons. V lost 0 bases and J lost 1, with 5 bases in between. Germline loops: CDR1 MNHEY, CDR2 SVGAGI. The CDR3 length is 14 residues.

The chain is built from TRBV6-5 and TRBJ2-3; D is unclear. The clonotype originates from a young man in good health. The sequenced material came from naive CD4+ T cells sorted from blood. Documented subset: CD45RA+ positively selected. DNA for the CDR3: TGTGCCAGCAGTTACTCGGACCGCACAGATACGCAGTATTTT. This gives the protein CASSYSDRTDTQYF.